Listed here are 2 T cell receptor beta chains from one sample, sequenced in a study of post-analysis software for immune sequencing data. Regarding the study as a whole: In patients, about five TRBV segments were more frequent than in controls, with TRBV5-6, TRBV5-1 and TRBV20-1 among them.

The library was made from cDNA and included unique molecular identifiers. TCRdb processed the PCR reads anew with MiXCR; each CDR3 protein has one entry. The table records fewer than 550,000 distinct CDR3 sequences, 30% to 40% of them present only once. For these TCRs, the target antigens are not known. Sequenced material: blood. These receptors were obtained from a girl aged 2-17 years with multiple sclerosis.

This clonotype was counted many times. The chain joins TRBV20-1 to TRBJ2-7, with 7 bases lining up with TRBD1. CDR1 and CDR2 (germline): DFQATT, SNEGSKA (reference sequence). Unmatched junction bases numbered 13, after V lost 5 bases and J lost 6 bases. The CDR3 contains 14 residues. CDR3 protein: CSAPLTRQGTEQYF. Here the CDR3 DNA reads TGCAGTGCTCCTCTCACCCGACAGGGAACCGAGCAGTACTTC.

The chain uses TRBV28 and TRBJ1-1; tentatively, D is TRBD1 (6 bases). V gave up 4 bases and J gave up 5 bases, with 14 bases separating them. Per the germline V gene, CDR1 is MDHEN and CDR2 is SYDVKM. CDR3 length equals 14 residues. The CDR3 DNA reads TGTGCCAGCAGTTACACTGAGGACAGAACTGAAGCTTTCTTT. Translating it yields CASSYTEDRTEAFF.